The rows below give T cell receptor beta chains drawn from one sample of a study of CD8+ T cells in alopecia areata. Profiled with immunoSEQ multiplex PCR; TCRdb holds only in-frame clones, not every one. Of 140,000 to 150,000 clones in the sample, around 87% were seen once. The sample here was CD8+ T cells sorted from blood, taken at week 0. Source of these receptors: a human donor with alopecia areata. Each CDR3 is given with its conserved first and last residue. Each record gives: J gene, D gene, clone size, V gene, CDR3 DNA, CDR3 protein. D genes are given only for firm matches. Clone size, where shown, is once, few, many, or a class for clones that have expanded.

j_gene: TRBJ2-1
d_gene: TRBD2
abundance: -
v_gene: TRBV9
CDR3nt: TGTGCCAGCAGCGTAGGGACCAGCGGGGGGGCCTATGAGCAGTTCTTC
CDR3aa: CASSVGTSGGAYEQFF

j_gene: TRBJ2-5
d_gene: TRBD2
abundance: -
v_gene: TRBV4-1
CDR3nt: TGCGCCAGCAGCCAGGGACTAGCGGGAGGACTGCTTCAAGAGACCCAGTACTTC
CDR3aa: CASSQGLAGGLLQETQYF

j_gene: TRBJ2-7
d_gene: TRBD2
abundance: -
v_gene: TRBV27
CDR3nt: TGTGCCAGCAGTCTCCTAGCGGACTACTACGAGCAGTACTTC
CDR3aa: CASSLLADYYEQYF

j_gene: TRBJ2-1
d_gene: -
abundance: -
v_gene: TRBV28
CDR3nt: TGTGCCAGCGCGACAGTACTCTCCTACAATGAGCAGTTCTTC
CDR3aa: CASATVLSYNEQFF

j_gene: TRBJ1-2
d_gene: TRBD1
abundance: -
v_gene: TRBV15
CDR3nt: TGTGCCACCAGCATAGGACAGGGAACCTATGGCTACACCTTC
CDR3aa: CATSIGQGTYGYTF

j_gene: TRBJ2-1
d_gene: -
abundance: -
v_gene: TRBV9
CDR3nt: TGTGCCAGCAGTGGGGAGAAGCAGTTCTTC
CDR3aa: CASSGEKQFF

j_gene: TRBJ1-1
d_gene: -
abundance: -
v_gene: TRBV7-8
CDR3nt: TGTGCCAGCGGACCCGGAGGGGGGAACACTGAAGCTTTCTTT
CDR3aa: CASGPGGGNTEAFF

j_gene: TRBJ2-7
d_gene: -
abundance: -
v_gene: TRBV2
CDR3nt: TGTGCCAGTACAGGGCTACAATCCTACGAGCAGTACTTC
CDR3aa: CASTGLQSYEQYF

j_gene: TRBJ1-5
d_gene: -
abundance: -
v_gene: TRBV27
CDR3nt: TGTGCCAGCAGTTACATAGATCAGCCCCAGCATTTT
CDR3aa: CASSYIDQPQHF

j_gene: TRBJ1-2
d_gene: -
abundance: once
v_gene: TRBV30
CDR3nt: TGTGCCTGGAATAGGGGATACTATGGCTACACCTTC
CDR3aa: CAWNRGYYGYTF

j_gene: TRBJ2-7
d_gene: TRBD2
abundance: -
v_gene: TRBV27
CDR3nt: TGTGCCAGCAGTTTATTCAAGACTAGCGGTATACCCTACGAGCAGTACTTC
CDR3aa: CASSLFKTSGIPYEQYF

j_gene: TRBJ2-3
d_gene: TRBD2
abundance: medium-sized
v_gene: TRBV10-1
CDR3nt: TGCGCCAGCAGTGAAGATTCACTAGCGGGAGGGCCCTGCACAGATACGCAGTATTTT
CDR3aa: CASSEDSLAGGPCTDTQYF

j_gene: TRBJ2-3
d_gene: TRBD1
abundance: -
v_gene: TRBV7-6
CDR3nt: TGTGCCAGCAGCGCCCGGGAAGGGGGCGCAGATACGCAGTATTTT
CDR3aa: CASSAREGGADTQYF

j_gene: TRBJ2-7
d_gene: TRBD2
abundance: -
v_gene: TRBV11-3
CDR3nt: TGTGCCAGCAGCTTTAGGACTAGCGAGTCCTACGAGCAGTACTTC
CDR3aa: CASSFRTSESYEQYF

j_gene: TRBJ2-1
d_gene: TRBD1
abundance: -
v_gene: TRBV19
CDR3nt: TGTGCCAGTAGTATAGGAACAACAGGGGCCTTCTCCTACAATGAGCAGTTCTTC
CDR3aa: CASSIGTTGAFSYNEQFF

j_gene: TRBJ1-1
d_gene: -
abundance: -
v_gene: TRBV9
CDR3nt: TGTGCCAGCAGCGTAGATGGGAGCACTGAAGCTTTCTTT
CDR3aa: CASSVDGSTEAFF

j_gene: TRBJ1-2
d_gene: TRBD1
abundance: -
v_gene: TRBV7-9
CDR3nt: TGTGCCAGCAGCTCGGGACAGGGGGTCTATGGCTACACCTTC
CDR3aa: CASSSGQGVYGYTF

j_gene: TRBJ2-5
d_gene: TRBD2
abundance: once
v_gene: TRBV11-2
CDR3nt: TGTGCCAGCAGCCTCGCCGCGGGAGAGGTTTCAGAGACCCAGTACTTC
CDR3aa: CASSLAAGEVSETQYF

j_gene: TRBJ2-5
d_gene: -
abundance: -
v_gene: TRBV27
CDR3nt: TGTGCCAGCAGTTTACCCGGCCAGACCCAGTACTTC
CDR3aa: CASSLPGQTQYF

j_gene: TRBJ1-1
d_gene: -
abundance: -
v_gene: TRBV6-5
CDR3nt: TGTGCCAGCACAGGGAGAAACACTGAAGCTTTCTTT
CDR3aa: CASTGRNTEAFF

j_gene: TRBJ2-1
d_gene: TRBD1
abundance: -
v_gene: TRBV5-1
CDR3nt: TGCGCCAGCAGCTTGGGAACGGGGACAGGGGTATTCAATGAGCAGTTCTTC
CDR3aa: CASSLGTGTGVFNEQFF

j_gene: TRBJ2-5
d_gene: -
abundance: -
v_gene: TRBV9
CDR3nt: TGTGCCAGCAGCGTATCTGGCGGAGAGACCCAGTACTTC
CDR3aa: CASSVSGGETQYF

j_gene: TRBJ2-7
d_gene: -
abundance: -
v_gene: TRBV27
CDR3nt: TGTGCCAGCAGTTTGATTAGCCGTTACGAGCAGTACTTC
CDR3aa: CASSLISRYEQYF

j_gene: TRBJ1-1
d_gene: TRBD1
abundance: -
v_gene: TRBV27
CDR3nt: TGTGCCAGCAGTAGACAGGGCACTGAAGCTTTCTTT
CDR3aa: CASSRQGTEAFF

j_gene: TRBJ1-1
d_gene: -
abundance: -
v_gene: TRBV10-3
CDR3nt: TGTGCCATCAGTGACCTAGACAGCACTGAAGCTTTCTTT
CDR3aa: CAISDLDSTEAFF

j_gene: TRBJ2-7
d_gene: -
abundance: -
v_gene: TRBV7-9
CDR3nt: TGTGCCAGCAGCTCCCCCCAAGGAGACGAGCAGTACTTC
CDR3aa: CASSSPQGDEQYF

j_gene: TRBJ2-1
d_gene: TRBD2
abundance: -
v_gene: TRBV7-9
CDR3nt: TGTGCCAGCAGCGTACCGACTAGCGGAAGCTCCTACAATGAGCAGTTCTTC
CDR3aa: CASSVPTSGSSYNEQFF

j_gene: TRBJ2-7
d_gene: TRBD1
abundance: -
v_gene: TRBV7-9
CDR3nt: TGTGCCAGCAGCAGACAGGGGGCCCACGAGCAGTACTTC
CDR3aa: CASSRQGAHEQYF

j_gene: TRBJ1-1
d_gene: TRBD1
abundance: -
v_gene: TRBV10-3
CDR3nt: TGTGCCATCAGACGCGGACAGGGGAACACTGAAGCTTTCTTT
CDR3aa: CAIRRGQGNTEAFF

j_gene: TRBJ1-1
d_gene: -
abundance: -
v_gene: TRBV4-1
CDR3nt: TGCGCCAGCAGCCAAGCTATCCGGAGCTACACTGAAGCTTTCTTT
CDR3aa: CASSQAIRSYTEAFF

j_gene: TRBJ2-7
d_gene: -
abundance: -
v_gene: TRBV5-1
CDR3nt: TGCGCCAGCAGCTTGGTTTGGGCGGAGACTATGGCCTACGAGCAGTACTTC
CDR3aa: CASSLVWAETMAYEQYF

j_gene: TRBJ2-2
d_gene: -
abundance: -
v_gene: TRBV27
CDR3nt: TGTGCCAGCAGTTTATACACCGGGGAGCTGTTTTTT
CDR3aa: CASSLYTGELFF

j_gene: TRBJ2-4
d_gene: -
abundance: -
v_gene: TRBV27
CDR3nt: TGTGCCAGCCACGCCGGCGGACTAGCCAAAAACATTCAGTACTTC
CDR3aa: CASHAGGLAKNIQYF

j_gene: TRBJ2-7
d_gene: -
abundance: -
v_gene: TRBV25-1
CDR3nt: TGTGCCAGCAGCGAAACAACTGACAAGTTCTACGAGCAGTACTTC
CDR3aa: CASSETTDKFYEQYF

j_gene: TRBJ2-7
d_gene: -
abundance: -
v_gene: TRBV2
CDR3nt: TGTGCCAGCAGTCCACTTAGCGAGCAGTACTTC
CDR3aa: CASSPLSEQYF

j_gene: TRBJ2-7
d_gene: -
abundance: -
v_gene: TRBV11-2
CDR3nt: TGTGCCAGCAGCTTAGAAGGGACCCCCGCCTACGAGCAGTACTTC
CDR3aa: CASSLEGTPAYEQYF

j_gene: TRBJ2-1
d_gene: TRBD2
abundance: -
v_gene: TRBV27
CDR3nt: TGTGCCAGCTCCATGCCGGGACTAGCGCGGGCTGAGCAGTTCTTC
CDR3aa: CASSMPGLARAEQFF

j_gene: TRBJ2-3
d_gene: -
abundance: few
v_gene: TRBV7-9
CDR3nt: TGTGCCAGCAGCTCTACAGGTCACACAGATACGCAGTATTTT
CDR3aa: CASSSTGHTDTQYF

j_gene: TRBJ1-1
d_gene: TRBD1
abundance: -
v_gene: TRBV29-1
CDR3nt: TGCAGCGTCGTATCCCGGGACAGGGTAAACACTGAAGCTTTCTTT
CDR3aa: CSVVSRDRVNTEAFF

j_gene: TRBJ2-1
d_gene: TRBD2
abundance: -
v_gene: TRBV5-4
CDR3nt: TGTGCCAGCAGCTTGGAGGGCGGGAGCTCCTACAATGAGCAGTTCTTC
CDR3aa: CASSLEGGSSYNEQFF

j_gene: TRBJ2-1
d_gene: TRBD2
abundance: -
v_gene: TRBV7-6
CDR3nt: TGTGCCAGCAGCTTAGTGCGGGGGAACTACAATGAGCAGTTCTTC
CDR3aa: CASSLVRGNYNEQFF

j_gene: TRBJ2-5
d_gene: TRBD1
abundance: -
v_gene: TRBV25-1
CDR3nt: TGTGCCAGCAGTGAACGGGCCGGGACAGGGATGAAAGAGACCCAGTACTTC
CDR3aa: CASSERAGTGMKETQYF

j_gene: TRBJ2-7
d_gene: -
abundance: -
v_gene: TRBV2
CDR3nt: TGTGCCAGCAGTGGTTCCGAGCAGTACTTC
CDR3aa: CASSGSEQYF

j_gene: TRBJ2-1
d_gene: -
abundance: -
v_gene: TRBV4-1
CDR3nt: TGCGCCAGCAGTACCTGGCCTAGATTTAATGAGCAGTTCTTC
CDR3aa: CASSTWPRFNEQFF

j_gene: TRBJ2-5
d_gene: TRBD2
abundance: -
v_gene: TRBV29-1
CDR3nt: TGCAGCGTTGAAAGGCTAGCGGGAGTCCCAGAGACCCAGTACTTC
CDR3aa: CSVERLAGVPETQYF

j_gene: TRBJ2-1
d_gene: -
abundance: -
v_gene: TRBV10-1
CDR3nt: TGCGCCAGCAGCCGAGACCAGAGCTTCCATGAGCAGTTCTTC
CDR3aa: CASSRDQSFHEQFF

j_gene: TRBJ1-1
d_gene: -
abundance: -
v_gene: TRBV27
CDR3nt: TGTGCCAGCAGTGTCGGTGGGGAGGGGAACACTGAAGCTTTCTTT
CDR3aa: CASSVGGEGNTEAFF

j_gene: TRBJ1-5
d_gene: -
abundance: once
v_gene: TRBV30
CDR3nt: TGTGCCTGGAGCGTCCCGGGGGGGAATCAGCCCCAGCATTTT
CDR3aa: CAWSVPGGNQPQHF

j_gene: TRBJ2-1
d_gene: -
abundance: -
v_gene: TRBV15
CDR3nt: TGTGCCACCAGCAGAGATTCCGCCCAGTCCTACAATGAGCAGTTCTTC
CDR3aa: CATSRDSAQSYNEQFF

j_gene: TRBJ2-3
d_gene: TRBD1
abundance: few
v_gene: TRBV6-6
CDR3nt: TGTGCCAGCAGCACCCAAGGGACAGGGCGACCAGATACGCAGTATTTT
CDR3aa: CASSTQGTGRPDTQYF

j_gene: TRBJ1-4
d_gene: -
abundance: -
v_gene: TRBV11-2
CDR3nt: TGTGCCAGCGCAGCTTATTCGGGCGCCCTTAATGAAAAACTGTTTTTT
CDR3aa: CASAAYSGALNEKLFF

j_gene: TRBJ2-7
d_gene: TRBD2
abundance: -
v_gene: TRBV7-9
CDR3nt: TGTGCCAGCAGCCCGGGACTATCCGAATCCTACGAGCAGTACTTC
CDR3aa: CASSPGLSESYEQYF

j_gene: TRBJ2-7
d_gene: TRBD2
abundance: -
v_gene: TRBV6-5
CDR3nt: TGTGCCAGCAGTGCAAGCGGGGGGACCTCCTACGAGCAGTACTTC
CDR3aa: CASSASGGTSYEQYF